The 22 T cell receptor beta chains below come from one sample, sequenced in a study of naive and memory T cell subsets. An equimolar mix of two oligonucleotides served as the beta constant-region primer for TRBC1 and TRBC2. Four rounds of PCR amplified the ligated cDNA using nested alpha and beta constant-region primers plus SP2. MiXCR, applied by TCRdb to the UMI-ligation and nested PCR reads, yields one record per CDR3 protein. The table has roughly 130,000 distinct CDR3 sequences, 35% to 45% seen once. The material sequenced was central memory CD4+ T cells from blood. These receptors were taken from a human donor in good health.

The V gene is TRBV3-1, the J gene TRBJ1-4, with D unresolved. Trimming left V 3 bases short and J 7 bases short, with 6 bases between. The CDR3 is 12 residues long. The V gene's germline CDR1 is LGHDT and CDR2 YNNKEL (reference sequence). The CDR3 bases are TGTGCCAGCAGCCAGGCGGCTGAAAAACTGTTTTTT. As protein: CASSQAAEKLFF.

This rearrangement joins TRBV19 to TRBJ2-1; weak D call: TRBD1 (5 bases). CDR3 size: 11 residues. Trimming stripped 6 bases from V and 13 bases from J, with 13 bases between. From germline, CDR1 is LNHDA and CDR2 SQIVND (reference sequence). DNA of the CDR3: TGTGCCAGTAGCGAAGGTAGGGGACAGTTCTTC. Translating it yields CASSEGRGQFF.

The chain uses TRBV9 and TRBJ2-2; D is uncertain. Germline loops: CDR1 SGDLS, CDR2 YYNGEE. V was cut by 0 bases and J by 7 bases, with 4 bases left in between. This CDR3 spans 12 amino acids. The CDR3: CASSVEGGELFF. The CDR3 DNA reads as TGTGCCAGCAGCGTAGAGGGCGGGGAGCTGTTTTTT.

This clonotype was observed a few times. This rearrangement joins TRBV18 to TRBJ2-5, with D perhaps TRBD2 (5 bases). The CDR3 sequence is 15 residues long. CDR1 KGHSH and CDR2 LQKENI come from the germline V gene. V lost 6 bases, J lost 5 bases, and 19 bases lay in between. For the CDR3, the DNA is TGTGCCAGCTCGTCCGCGCTAGGGTCGGGGGAGACCCAGTACTTC. As protein: CASSSALGSGETQYF.

The chain has TRBV6-1 and TRBJ2-3, with D unresolved. Germline CDR1 reads MNHNS; CDR2 reads SASEGT. Trimming pared 4 bases from V and 6 bases from J, leaving 5 bases between. CDR3 size: 11 residues. CDR3 nucleotides: TGTGCCAGCAGTGTCGCGGATACGCAGTATTTT. Translating gives CASSVADTQYF.

The DNA for the CDR3 is TGTGCCAGCAGTGAATGGCGGGGCCTAGCCAAAAACATTCAGTACTTC. Amino acid sequence: CASSEWRGLAKNIQYF. This chain joins TRBV6-1 and TRBJ2-4; maybe TRBD2 (6 bases). CDR1 and CDR2 from the germline V gene are MNHNS and SASEGT. The CDR3 totals 16 residues. Trimming cost V 2 bases and J 0 bases, with 11 bases left between them.

This clonotype was seen more than once but under ten times. The junction does not match germline at one end; this may be a read error. The chain recombines TRBV4-3 with TRBJ1-2, with D tentatively TRBD1 (5 bases). This CDR3 has 15 amino acids. Germline CDR1 and CDR2: LGHNA and YSLEER. The CDR3 DNA sequence: TGCGCCAGCAGCCAGAGGGGATATCCTAATTATGGCTACACCTTC. The encoded protein is CASSQRGYPNYGYTF.

The chain is built from TRBV12-3 or TRBV12-4 and TRBJ1-5; D is possibly TRBD1 (6 bases). V was trimmed by 3 bases and J by 3 bases, leaving 12 bases between them. The CDR3 is 15 residues long. As DNA, the CDR3 is TGTGCCAGCAGTTTCCCGGGGGCGAACAATCAGCCCCAGCATTTT. Amino acid sequence: CASSFPGANNQPQHF.

The V call is TRBV7-9, the J call TRBJ2-3; 7 positions match TRBD1. V lost 3 bases, J lost 0 bases, and 3 bases stayed unmatched. CDR3 length equals 15 residues. From germline, CDR1 is SEHNR and CDR2 FQNEAQ (reference sequence). CDR3 coding DNA: TGTGCCAGCAGCTTTGGGGACAGCAGCACAGATACGCAGTATTTT. Translated: CASSFGDSSTDTQYF.

This clonotype showed up just a few times. This CDR3 reads CAISESGQGYEQYF. For the CDR3, the DNA is TGTGCCATCAGTGAGTCGGGACAGGGCTACGAGCAGTACTTC. This chain joins TRBV10-3 and TRBJ2-7; the match to TRBD1 covers 9 bases. CDR1 is ENHRY and CDR2 is SYGVKD in the germline V gene. J lost 3 bases, V lost 0 bases, and 0 bases had no gene match. The CDR3 covers 14 residues.

This chain uses TRBV15 with TRBJ1-5; a possible D gene is TRBD1 (6 bases). The CDR3 consists of 17 residues. With 0 bases removed from V and 0 bases from J, the gap between germline ends came to 12 bases. Germline lookup yields CDR1 LNHNV and CDR2 YYDKDF (reference sequence). The CDR3 DNA follows: TGTGCCACCAGCAGAGATCCGAGGGACATTAGCAATCAGCCCCAGCATTTT. This translates into CATSRDPRDISNQPQHF.

The table lists this clonotype with many counts. The chain carries TRBV28 and TRBJ2-1, with TRBD1 identical over 7 bases. The CDR3 consists of 14 residues. The germline CDR1 and CDR2 sequences are MDHEN and SYDVKM. V was clipped by 1 base and J by 7 bases; unmatched bases: 4. This CDR3 is CASSLLGRGNEQFF. The CDR3 coding sequence is TGTGCCAGCAGTTTATTGGGCAGGGGGAATGAGCAGTTCTTC.

The chain recombines TRBV5-1 with TRBJ2-2, with 11 bases fitting TRBD2. Germline V gives CDR1 SGHRS, CDR2 YFSETQ. The CDR3 sequence is 17 residues long. Losses at the gene ends were 4 bases for V and 4 bases for J; bases not matched to a gene: 9. Here the CDR3 DNA reads TGCGCCAGCAGCACGGGCCGGGGACTAGCGGTCACCGGGGAGCTGTTTTTT. This translates into CASSTGRGLAVTGELFF.

The chain carries TRBV28 and TRBJ1-1; D unresolved. Germline V lookup: CDR1 MDHEN, CDR2 SYDVKM. This CDR3 comprises 15 residues. CDR3: CAIGRAGAMNTEAFF. The CDR3 nucleotides read TGTGCGATCGGTAGGGCGGGAGCAATGAACACTGAAGCTTTCTTT.

J is TRBJ2-1 and V is TRBV20-1; 7 nucleotides match TRBD2. The CDR3 spans 15 residues. Germline assignment: CDR1 DFQATT and CDR2 SNEGSKA (reference sequence). The junction had 5 bases not matched to a gene; V was cut back by 1 base and J by 2 bases. CDR3 sequence (DNA): TGCAGTGCTAGAGTGCAGGGAGGGCCCTACAATGAGCAGTTCTTC. It codes for CSARVQGGPYNEQFF.

This clonotype was detected a few times. This sequence joins TRBV5-5 and TRBJ2-5; D not certain. The CDR3 is 14 amino acids. In germline, CDR1 is SGHKS, CDR2 YYEKEE (reference sequence). Between the trimmed V and J ends, which lost 0 bases and 5 bases, there was a span of 11 bases. The CDR3 DNA reads as TGTGCCAGCAGCTTGGTCCGGCCCCCGGAGACCCAGTACTTC. Its protein is CASSLVRPPETQYF.

This clonotype was seen a few times. The V call is TRBV18, the J call TRBJ1-5, with unresolved D. This CDR3 spans 15 amino acids. The germline V gene has CDR1 KGHSH and CDR2 LQKENI. Trimming left V 5 bases short and J 0 bases short, with 11 bases between. Here the CDR3 DNA reads TGTGCCAGCTCATCTGGACTGTCTAGCAATCAGCCCCAGCATTTT. Its protein product is CASSSGLSSNQPQHF.

The V and J genes are TRBV14 and TRBJ1-1; maybe TRBD1 (6 bases). V was clipped by 4 bases and J by 4 bases, with 16 bases between them. Germline CDR1 reads SGHDN; CDR2 reads FVKESK. The CDR3 runs 15 residues. The DNA of the CDR3 is TGTGCCAGCAGCCGGTATCGGGGGCGCGGCACTGAAGCTTTCTTT. Translation gives CASSRYRGRGTEAFF.

This clonotype was found once. The chain employs TRBV28 and TRBJ2-7; D perhaps matches TRBD2 (6 bases). V lost 5 bases and J lost 7, with 15 bases in between. This CDR3 spans 13 amino acids. CDR1 MDHEN and CDR2 SYDVKM come from the germline V gene. The CDR3 DNA reads as TGTGCCAGCAGTCTCGGAGGGCCGGAGGAGCAGTACTTC. Protein: CASSLGGPEEQYF.

There are a few counts of this clonotype. The chain combines TRBV27 with TRBJ2-1; D is unclear. Trimming stripped 5 bases from V and 4 bases from J, with 15 bases between. Germline assignment: CDR1 MNHEY and CDR2 SMNVEV (reference sequence). The CDR3 is 15 residues long. The CDR3 region is CASSGFRPAYNEQFF. The CDR3 DNA reads as TGTGCCAGCAGTGGATTTCGGCCAGCTTACAATGAGCAGTTCTTC.

This clonotype was seen more than once but under ten times. The chain employs TRBV12-3 or TRBV12-4 and TRBJ2-1; no firm D call. CDR3 length equals 15 residues. V was trimmed by 3 bases and J by 1 base, leaving 10 bases between them. The CDR3 loop reads CASSLARQSYNEQFF. DNA of the CDR3: TGTGCCAGCAGTTTGGCGAGGCAATCCTACAATGAGCAGTTCTTC.

The V call is TRBV6-2 or TRBV6-3, the J call TRBJ1-2; D gene ambiguous. The CDR3 runs 14 residues. The germline V and J ends were trimmed by 8 bases and 5 bases, with 18 bases remaining between them. Germline CDR1 MNHEY, CDR2 SVGEGT. The CDR3 reads CASQFHGGRYGYTF. The DNA of the CDR3 is TGTGCCAGCCAATTTCATGGCGGTAGATATGGCTACACCTTC.